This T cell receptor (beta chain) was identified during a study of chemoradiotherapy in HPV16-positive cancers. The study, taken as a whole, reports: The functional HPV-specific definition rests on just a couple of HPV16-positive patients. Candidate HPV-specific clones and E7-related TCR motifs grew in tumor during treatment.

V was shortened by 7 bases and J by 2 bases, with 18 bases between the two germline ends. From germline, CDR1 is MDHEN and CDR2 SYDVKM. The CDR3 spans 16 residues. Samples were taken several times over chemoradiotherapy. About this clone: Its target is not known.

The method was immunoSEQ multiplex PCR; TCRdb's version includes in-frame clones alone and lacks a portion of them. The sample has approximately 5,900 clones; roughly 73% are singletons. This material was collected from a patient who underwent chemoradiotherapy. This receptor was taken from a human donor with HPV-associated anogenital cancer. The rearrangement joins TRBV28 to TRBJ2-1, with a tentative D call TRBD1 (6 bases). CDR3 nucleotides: TGTGCCAGCAAACAACAGGGAAAGGGTGCCTACAATGAGCAGTTCTTC. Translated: CASKQQGKGAYNEQFF.